This T cell receptor (beta chain) emerged from a study of cytomegalovirus exposure and HLA in healthy donors. Study context: From HLA-typed donors, an early data release held about 92 million unique TCRs.

The CDR3 is made up of 15 amino acids. Germline lookup yields CDR1 SSHAT and CDR2 FNYEAQ (reference sequence). General study findings and limits: In a later analysis, compared with equally common non-associated chains, HLA-associated beta chains were more expanded. Some V segments (TRBV6-2 and TRBV6-3 among them) were excluded as indistinguishable.

The PCR was carried out with 60 Vbeta primers and 13 Jbeta primers. Some clones are missing from TCRdb's copy, which holds only in-frame ones; the method was immunoSEQ multiplex PCR. The sample carries about 89,000 clones, around 77% recorded once. This clone was seen only a few times. What it binds is unknown. One end of the junction varies from germline; a read error may be responsible. This receptor was taken from a man aged 25-45 years in good health and CMV-seronegative. The chain employs TRBV7-7 and TRBJ2-5; D uncertain. Sequencing was done on a sample of PBMCs. CDR3 bases: TGTGCTAGCAGCTTAGTAGGCGGAGCAATAGAGGCCCAGTACTTC. It specifies CASSLVGGAIEAQYF.